This T cell receptor beta chain was documented in a study of blood T cell repertoires in COVID-19. Study overall: COVID-19 samples from acute and convalescent phases originated in the United States, Italy and Spain.

Trimming cost V 4 bases and J 6 bases, with 15 bases left between them. The CDR3 extends over 13 amino acids. Germline V lookup: CDR1 SQVTM, CDR2 ANQGSEA. Clones were read by immunoSEQ multiplex PCR, and TCRdb kept only the in-frame ones, dropping some. The sample holds hundreds of thousands of clones, 88% seen once. The specimen sequenced was peripheral blood. This sequence was found in a woman in her seventies with COVID-19, enrolled during active disease. J is TRBJ1-2 and V is TRBV29-1, with D perhaps TRBD1 (6 bases). The CDR3 nucleotides read TGCAGCGTTGGGGGAACAGGGAGCCATGGCTACACCTTC. Amino acid sequence: CSVGGTGSHGYTF.